These 5 T cell receptor beta chains came from one sample sequenced in a study of Ad26.COV2.S vaccination and SARS-CoV-2 variants (dated by TCRdb to 2020 to 2022). The sample's treatment or condition label is to be understood as: about 20 received Ad26.COV2.S at low or high dose, single or two shots; roughly five received placebo; per-sample allocation not given. Repertoires of vaccine and placebo recipients were sequenced from samples taken on day 63 after the first injection. The receptor library was made with the immunoSEQ multiplex PCR assay. TCRdb took over this immuneACCESS table, retaining in-frame rearrangements with V and J assigned. Such tables are incomplete; in checked studies, under half of the missing clones stem from an unresolved V gene, and the remainder is unexplained. The sample includes about 450,000 clones, with 89% observed a single time. The ten biggest clones cover roughly 2.5% of the sample.

The sequenced sample was peripheral blood, obtained in a trial of Ad26.COV2.S vaccine versus placebo. The source is a person between 18 and 65 years old who received the Ad26.COV2.S COVID-19 vaccine or a placebo.

The V call is TRBV4-2, the J call TRBJ2-2, with D perhaps TRBD1 (6 bases). From germline, CDR1 is LGHNA and CDR2 YNFKEQ. This CDR3 comprises 15 residues. Trimming removed 4 bases at V and 4 bases at J, with 13 bases between. The CDR3: CASSPRTVSTGELFF. CDR3 nucleotide sequence: TGTGCCAGCAGCCCCCGGACAGTGAGCACCGGGGAGCTGTTTTTT.

The chain employs TRBV7-8 and TRBJ2-7; 8 bases fit TRBD1. CDR3 length: 15 residues. Germline CDR1 SGHVS, CDR2 FQNEAQ. V trimming: 5 bases; J trimming: 3 bases; junction bases outside the gene matches: 9. The DNA of the CDR3 is TGTGCCAGCAGCGTAGGACAGGGAACATACTACGAGCAGTACTTC. Translating gives CASSVGQGTYYEQYF.

The rearrangement joins TRBV7-9 to TRBJ1-2; D is perhaps TRBD1 (5 bases). Between the trimmed V and J ends, which lost 2 bases and 6 bases, there was a span of 16 bases. The length of the CDR3 is 15 residues. CDR1 is SEHNR, CDR2 FQNEAQ, per germline (reference sequence). The CDR3 DNA is TGTGCCAGCAGCTTACTCTTCGACAGCCACAATGGCTACACCTTC. Translation gives CASSLLFDSHNGYTF. The full variable domain, completed using reference TRBV7-9 and TRBJ1-2, is DTGVSQNPRHKITKRGQNVTFRCDPISEHNRLYWYRQTLGQGPEFLTYFQNEAQLEKSRLLSDRFSAERPKGSFSTLEIQRTEQGDSAMYLCASSLLFDSHNGYTFGSGTRLTVV.

This chain uses TRBV7-9 with TRBJ2-1; 16 bases fit TRBD2. V lost 5 bases to trimming and J lost 9 bases; unmatched junction nucleotides: 7. This CDR3 contains 16 residues. Per germline, CDR1 SEHNR and CDR2 FQNEAQ (reference sequence). CDR3 in amino acids: CASSPAGLAGGSEQFF. In nucleotides, the CDR3 is TGTGCCAGCAGCCCCGCGGGACTAGCGGGAGGGAGTGAGCAGTTCTTC.

V is TRBV7-9 and J is TRBJ1-1, with TRBD1 matching over 7 bases. The J segment lost 4 bases and the V segment lost 5 bases, leaving 10 bases of the junction unmatched. Germline assignment: CDR1 SEHNR and CDR2 FQNEAQ (reference sequence). This CDR3 comprises 15 residues. In DNA, the CDR3 is TGTGCCAGCAGCACCTCAGGGGGGTGGGGCACTGAAGCTTTCTTT. Translating it yields CASSTSGGWGTEAFF.